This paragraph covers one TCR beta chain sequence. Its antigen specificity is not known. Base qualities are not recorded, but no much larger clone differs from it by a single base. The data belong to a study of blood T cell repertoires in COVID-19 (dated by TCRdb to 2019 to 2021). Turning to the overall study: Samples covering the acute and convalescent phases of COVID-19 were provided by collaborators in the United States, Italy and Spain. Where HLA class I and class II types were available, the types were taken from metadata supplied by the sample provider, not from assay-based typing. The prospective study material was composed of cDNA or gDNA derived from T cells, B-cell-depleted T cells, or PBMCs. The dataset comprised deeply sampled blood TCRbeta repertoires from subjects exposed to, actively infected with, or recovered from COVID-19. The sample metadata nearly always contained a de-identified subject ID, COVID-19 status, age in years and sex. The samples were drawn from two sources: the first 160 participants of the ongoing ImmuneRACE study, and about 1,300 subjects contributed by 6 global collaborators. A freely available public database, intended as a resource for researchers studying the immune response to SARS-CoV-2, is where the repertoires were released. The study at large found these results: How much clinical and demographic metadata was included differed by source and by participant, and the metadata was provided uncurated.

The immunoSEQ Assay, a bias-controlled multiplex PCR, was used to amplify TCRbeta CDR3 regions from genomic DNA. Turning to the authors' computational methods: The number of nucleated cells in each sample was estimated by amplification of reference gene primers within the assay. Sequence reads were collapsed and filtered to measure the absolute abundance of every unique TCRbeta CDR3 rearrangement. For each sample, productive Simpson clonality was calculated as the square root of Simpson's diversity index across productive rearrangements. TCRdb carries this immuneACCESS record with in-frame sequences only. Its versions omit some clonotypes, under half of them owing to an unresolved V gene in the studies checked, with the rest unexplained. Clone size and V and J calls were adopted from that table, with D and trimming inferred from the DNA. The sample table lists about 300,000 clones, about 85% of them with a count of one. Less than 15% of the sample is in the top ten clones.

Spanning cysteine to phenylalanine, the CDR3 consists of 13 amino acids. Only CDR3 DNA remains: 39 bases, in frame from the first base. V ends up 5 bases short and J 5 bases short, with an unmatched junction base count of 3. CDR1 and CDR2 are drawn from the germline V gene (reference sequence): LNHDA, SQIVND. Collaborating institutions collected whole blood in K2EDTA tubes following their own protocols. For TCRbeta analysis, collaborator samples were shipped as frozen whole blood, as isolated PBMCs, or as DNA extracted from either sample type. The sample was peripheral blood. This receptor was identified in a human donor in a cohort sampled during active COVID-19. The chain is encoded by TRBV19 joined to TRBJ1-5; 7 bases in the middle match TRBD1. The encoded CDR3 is CASSYDRDQPQHF. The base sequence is TGTGCCAGTAGTTATGACAGGGATCAGCCCCAGCATTTT.